These 8 T cell receptor beta chains originate from one sample sequenced in a study of blood T cell repertoires in COVID-19 (dated by TCRdb to 2020 to 2021). Libraries were prepared through the immunoSEQ multiplex PCR assay. TCRdb re-hosts the immuneACCESS table, in-frame sequences only. Its copies lack some clones; in the studies checked, an unresolved V gene accounts for under half of them, and the cause for the rest is not known. Recorded for this sample are tens of thousands of clones; around 90% of them occurred a single time. The ten most abundant clones make up roughly a tenth of the sample. The sample consisted of peripheral blood. The receptor set was obtained from a human donor in a cohort sampled during active COVID-19.

The J gene is TRBJ2-1, the V gene TRBV21-1; the D call in the table, TRBD2, was not verified against the DNA. TRBV21-1 is classified as a pseudogene. This CDR3 contains 18 residues. This chain's CDR3 is CASIVGLAGLSAYNEQFF. CDR3 in DNA: TGTGCCAGCATCGTAGGACTAGCGGGATTGAGCGCCTACAATGAGCAGTTCTTC.

V and J are TRBV7-9 and TRBJ2-3; 11 bases match TRBD1. Germline trimming cut 5 bases from V and 3 bases from J; bases unmatched to any gene: 10. The CDR3 covers 17 residues. Germline values: CDR1 SEHNR, CDR2 FQNEAQ (reference sequence). The CDR3 region is CASSNPGQGVGTDTQYF. CDR3 nucleotide sequence: TGTGCCAGCAGCAACCCGGGACAGGGGGTAGGAACAGATACGCAGTATTTT.

This clone was picked up a small number of times. The chain joins TRBV20-1 to TRBJ1-6; no firm D call. V lost 3 bases and J lost 8, with 11 bases in between. The CDR3 has 13 amino acids. Germline values: CDR1 DFQATT, CDR2 SNEGSKA (reference sequence). CDR3 nucleotides: TGCAGTGCTAGTGGTGGAGCGGATTCACCCCTCCACTTT. It yields the protein CSASGGADSPLHF.

The chain couples TRBV5-1 to TRBJ2-7; possibly TRBD2 for D (5 bases). Trimming left V 2 bases short and J 0 bases short, with 15 bases between. The CDR3 spans 16 residues. The germline CDR1 and CDR2 sequences are SGHRS and YFSETQ. CDR3 nucleotides: TGCGCCAGCAGCTTATTTTCCGGGATTGGCTCCTACGAGCAGTACTTC. This translates into CASSLFSGIGSYEQYF.

The chain carries TRBV3-1 (or the pseudogene TRBV3-2) and TRBJ2-1, with 9 bases aligning to TRBD2. Germline CDR1 reads LGHDT; CDR2 reads YNNKEL (reference sequence). The CDR3 totals 16 residues. The J segment lost 6 bases and the V segment lost 0 bases, leaving 6 bases of the junction unmatched. The CDR3 bases are TGTGCCAGCAGCCAAGATGCAAGCGGGGGGAGCAATGAGCAGTTCTTC. It translates to CASSQDASGGSNEQFF.

The chain couples TRBV7-9 to TRBJ2-2, with TRBD2 matching 15 bases. Germline CDR1 and CDR2: SEHNR and FQNEAQ (reference sequence). The ends lost 1 base at V and 5 bases at J; junction bases unmatched: 5. The CDR3 spans 18 residues. Here the CDR3 reads CASSLGTSGRAGTGELFF. CDR3 nucleotide sequence: TGTGCCAGCAGCTTAGGGACTAGCGGGAGGGCCGGTACCGGGGAGCTGTTTTTT.

Only one count was recorded for this clone. This chain links TRBV6-5 with TRBJ1-1; D possibly corresponds to TRBD1 (5 bases). Germline CDR1 is MNHEY and CDR2 is SVGAGI. V dropped 2 bases and J dropped 6 bases, with 10 bases sitting between them. The CDR3 has 13 residues. The CDR3, as DNA: TGTGCCAGCAGTTACGGGAGGGACTCTGAAGCTTTCTTT. Its protein is CASSYGRDSEAFF.

The V call is TRBV6-1, the J call TRBJ1-1; the D gene is possibly TRBD1 (6 bases). This CDR3 has 13 amino acids. Germline lookup yields CDR1 MNHNS and CDR2 SASEGT. V gave up 3 bases and J gave up 7 bases, with 12 bases separating them. CDR3 residues: CASSDRGQIEAFF. CDR3 nucleotides: TGTGCCAGCAGTGATCGAGGACAGATTGAAGCTTTCTTT.